Listed here is a single TCR beta chain. It lacks a known antigen. No base quality values were provided; no much bigger clone lies one nucleotide off. The data originate from a study of cytomegalovirus exposure and HLA in healthy donors (dated by TCRdb to about 2017). A note on the overall study: The roughly 670 repertoires of the first cohort and the 120 or so validation repertoires were produced on the same platform, according to a later analysis. The study aimed to test whether cataloging public T cell receptors could reveal signatures of past pathogen exposure. Besides the first cohort of about 730 subjects, a separate validation cohort made up of around 120 different subjects was used. The study combined high-throughput TCR immunosequencing, statistical association of individual TCRs with disease status, and machine learning to predict cytomegalovirus infection status.

The library was prepared using the immunoSEQ multiplex PCR assay. Per the source publication's procedure: A statistical classification framework was built to diagnose cytomegalovirus status from the catalog of TCR beta chain sequences. The immuneACCESS repertoire file appears here via TCRdb, limited to in-frame rearrangements. These files lack a portion of the clones; in checked studies, under half of the deficit traces to unresolved V genes, and the cause of the others is not known. V, J and clone size derive from that table, while D and trimming were established from the DNA sequence. For this sample there are a few hundred thousand clones; 87% appear just once. The ten largest clonotypes hold 9.5% to 15% of the sample. The donors were included in the validation cohort of approximately 120 subjects, a group kept apart from the roughly 700-subject first cohort. On the study overall, not on this receptor specifically: In a later analysis, TCRs clustered in the first cohort were found to also tend to co-occur in the approximately 110 validation repertoires, with about 93% of cluster scores above 0. In the study, some 160 TCR beta chains were listed as associated with cytomegalovirus. Most TCR sequences were observed very rarely across donors, whereas some public TCRs were present in many individuals. The classifier was reported to diagnose cytomegalovirus status with high specificity and sensitivity in both the original and validation cohorts. Three of the identified cytomegalovirus-associated TCR beta chains were confirmed in vitro to be specific for cytomegalovirus antigens. A later analysis lacked HLA typing for the validation cohort, so it scored co-occurrence in that cohort across all 110 or so repertoires. The authors suggested that the approach could potentially be generalized to other disease states and immunological phenotypes.

This sequence was found in a man younger than 35 in good health and CMV-seropositive. The sample was PBMCs.

Here is the DNA: TGTGCCAGCAGCTTAGTTGGCATTCTTCTCTACGAGCAGTACTTC. Protein translation: CASSLVGILLYEQYF. This chain is built from TRBV11-2 and TRBJ2-7; no D gene can be assigned with confidence. From the cysteine through the phenylalanine, the CDR3 covers 15 amino acids. Only the CDR3 DNA stays, 45 bases, in frame from base 1. Relative to germline, V is 1 base shorter and J is 3 bases shorter, with 13 bases between their ends. Via the germline V gene, CDR1 is SGHAT and CDR2 FQNNGV.